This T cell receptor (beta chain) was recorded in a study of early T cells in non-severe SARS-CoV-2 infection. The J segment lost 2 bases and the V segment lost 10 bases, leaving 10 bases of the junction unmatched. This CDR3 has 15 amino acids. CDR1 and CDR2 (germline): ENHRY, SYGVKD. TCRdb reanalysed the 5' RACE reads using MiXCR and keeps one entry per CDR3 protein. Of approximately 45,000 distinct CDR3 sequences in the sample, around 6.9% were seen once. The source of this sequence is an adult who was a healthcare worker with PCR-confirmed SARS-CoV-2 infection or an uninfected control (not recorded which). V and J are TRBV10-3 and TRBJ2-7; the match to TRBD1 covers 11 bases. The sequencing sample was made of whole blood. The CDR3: CATYRGTGGTYEQYF. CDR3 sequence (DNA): TGTGCCACCTACCGGGGGACAGGGGGGACCTACGAGCAGTACTTC.